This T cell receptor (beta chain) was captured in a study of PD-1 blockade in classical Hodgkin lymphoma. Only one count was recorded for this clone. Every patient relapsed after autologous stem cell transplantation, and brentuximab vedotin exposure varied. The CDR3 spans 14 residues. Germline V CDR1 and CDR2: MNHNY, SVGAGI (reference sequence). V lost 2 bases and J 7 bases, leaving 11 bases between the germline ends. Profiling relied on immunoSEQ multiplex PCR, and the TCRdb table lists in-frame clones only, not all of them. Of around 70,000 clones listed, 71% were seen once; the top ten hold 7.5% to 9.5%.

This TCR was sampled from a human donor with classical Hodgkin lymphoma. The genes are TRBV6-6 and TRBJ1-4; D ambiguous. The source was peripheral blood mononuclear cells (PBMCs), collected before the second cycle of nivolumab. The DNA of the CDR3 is TGTGCCAGCAGTTACGGCCCAGGACTTGAAAAACTGTTTTTT. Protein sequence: CASSYGPGLEKLFF.